These T cell receptor beta chains were read from a single sample in a study of blood T cell repertoires in COVID-19. Measured with immunoSEQ multiplex PCR; TCRdb has only the in-frame clones, and not every one. The sample has 400,000 to 450,000 clones; roughly 90% are singletons. Sequences were obtained from peripheral blood. The receptors shown here come from a man between 18 and 35 years old with COVID-19, enrolled during active disease. CDR3s include the opening cysteine and the closing phenylalanine or tryptophan. The D gene is left open where the match is weak. Size is omitted from some rows. Given values are once, few, many or a class for expanded clones.

V gene: TRBV19; clone size: -; D gene: TRBD1; J gene: TRBJ2-7; CDR3 protein: CASSITQGQGIKYF; CDR3 DNA: TGTGCCAGTAGTATTACACAGGGACAGGGGATCAAGTACTTC
V gene: TRBV27; clone size: -; D gene: -; J gene: TRBJ2-1; CDR3 protein: CASSLWTTPYNEQFF; CDR3 DNA: TGTGCCAGCAGTCTTTGGACAACACCGTACAATGAGCAGTTCTTC
V gene: TRBV3-1/TRBV3-2; clone size: -; D gene: TRBD2; J gene: TRBJ2-7; CDR3 protein: CASSQDQASGFRQYF; CDR3 DNA: TGTGCCAGCAGCCAAGATCAGGCTAGCGGGTTCAGGCAGTACTTC
V gene: TRBV7-2; clone size: -; D gene: TRBD1; J gene: TRBJ2-1; CDR3 protein: CASSYTGTGIMGEQFF; CDR3 DNA: TGTGCCAGCAGTTATACCGGGACAGGGATAATGGGTGAGCAGTTCTTC
V gene: TRBV6-5; clone size: -; D gene: -; J gene: TRBJ2-6; CDR3 protein: CASITGASGANVLTF; CDR3 DNA: TGTGCCAGCATTACTGGGGCGTCTGGGGCCAACGTCCTGACTTTC
V gene: TRBV27; clone size: once; D gene: TRBD2; J gene: TRBJ2-1; CDR3 protein: CASSFSSGGYNEQFF; CDR3 DNA: TGTGCCAGCAGTTTTTCCAGCGGGGGTTACAATGAGCAGTTCTTC
V gene: TRBV15; clone size: -; D gene: TRBD1; J gene: TRBJ2-7; CDR3 protein: CATSRAGTGFYEQYF; CDR3 DNA: TGTGCCACCAGCAGAGCCGGGACAGGTTTTTACGAGCAGTACTTC
V gene: TRBV7-2; clone size: -; D gene: -; J gene: TRBJ2-6; CDR3 protein: CASSPLGQGTAGANVLTF; CDR3 DNA: TGTGCCAGCAGCCCCCTTGGGCAGGGCACGGCTGGGGCCAACGTCCTGACTTTC
V gene: TRBV27; clone size: -; D gene: TRBD2; J gene: TRBJ2-7; CDR3 protein: CASRPGLAVNEQYF; CDR3 DNA: TGTGCCAGCAGGCCCGGACTAGCGGTAAACGAGCAGTACTTC
V gene: TRBV7-4; clone size: -; D gene: TRBD1; J gene: TRBJ2-3; CDR3 protein: CASSLGGDRPALKPSTDTQYF; CDR3 DNA: TGTGCCAGCAGCTTAGGGGGGGACAGGCCCGCTCTCAAGCCTAGCACAGATACGCAGTATTTT
V gene: TRBV25-1; clone size: -; D gene: -; J gene: TRBJ1-1; CDR3 protein: CASSEFGETEAFF; CDR3 DNA: TGTGCCAGCAGTGAATTTGGGGAGACTGAAGCTTTCTTT
V gene: TRBV28; clone size: -; D gene: TRBD2; J gene: TRBJ2-1; CDR3 protein: CASSFRAGDGYNEQFF; CDR3 DNA: TGTGCCAGCAGTTTCCGGGCGGGAGACGGATACAATGAGCAGTTCTTC
V gene: TRBV5-4; clone size: -; D gene: TRBD2; J gene: TRBJ2-3; CDR3 protein: CASSFQGGGGTDTQYF; CDR3 DNA: TGTGCCAGCAGCTTCCAGGGCGGGGGGGGGACAGATACGCAGTATTTT
V gene: TRBV7-9; clone size: -; D gene: -; J gene: TRBJ2-2; CDR3 protein: CASSLDRGNTGELFF; CDR3 DNA: TGTGCCAGCAGCTTGGATAGGGGAAACACCGGGGAGCTGTTTTTT
V gene: TRBV6-5; clone size: -; D gene: TRBD2; J gene: TRBJ2-7; CDR3 protein: CASSRTSQSSYEQYF; CDR3 DNA: TGTGCCAGCAGTAGGACTAGCCAAAGCTCCTACGAGCAGTACTTC